A selection of T cell receptor beta chains follows, all from one sample in a study of cytomegalovirus exposure and HLA in healthy donors. Generated by immunoSEQ multiplex PCR, the TCRdb table keeps only in-frame clones and is missing some. The table lists roughly 100,000 clones, about four fifths of them singletons, with around 2.1% in the top ten. The sequencing input was PBMCs. The receptors here all came from a man aged 25 to 40 in good health and CMV-seronegative. The CDR3 runs from the conserved cysteine through the conserved F or W. Each record gives: J gene, clone size, D gene, V gene, CDR3 protein, CDR3 DNA. A D gene is named only where the DNA matches it firmly. Some rows mark clone size as missing; the rest say once, few, many or name a class of expanded clone.

TRBJ1-2,NA,NA,TRBV5-1,CASSLRTVRDNYGYTF,TGCGCCAGCAGCCTCCGGACTGTACGGGATAACTATGGCTACACCTTC
TRBJ1-2,NA,TRBD1,TRBV6-6,CASSNTGQTANYGYTF,TGTGCCAGCAGCAATACGGGACAGACAGCAAACTATGGCTACACCTTC
TRBJ1-2,NA,TRBD1,TRBV30,CAWSPGGKGYTF,TGTGCCTGGAGTCCAGGGGGAAAAGGCTACACCTTC
TRBJ2-5,NA,NA,TRBV6-5,CASSFVRGTQYF,TGTGCCAGCAGTTTTGTGCGGGGGACCCAGTACTTC
TRBJ1-1,NA,TRBD1,TRBV29-1,CSVEGQGAVRAAFF,TGCAGCGTTGAGGGACAGGGGGCGGTGAGGGCAGCTTTCTTT
TRBJ1-1,NA,NA,TRBV30,CAWTPGLTTEAFF,TGTGCCTGGACCCCCGGTCTAACCACTGAAGCTTTCTTT
TRBJ1-4,NA,NA,TRBV15,CATSRDRGEKLFF,TGTGCCACCAGCAGAGATCGAGGTGAAAAACTGTTTTTT
TRBJ2-5,NA,TRBD2,TRBV19,CASSIGGTSGMQETQYF,TGTGCCAGTAGTATTGGGGGCACTAGCGGAATGCAAGAGACCCAGTACTTC
TRBJ1-1,NA,NA,TRBV7-8,CASSLGGRITEAFF,TGTGCCAGCAGCTTGGGGGGGCGGATCACTGAAGCTTTCTTT
TRBJ1-2,NA,TRBD1,TRBV28,CASSSGQIYGYTF,TGTGCCAGCAGTTCGGGACAGATCTATGGCTACACCTTC
TRBJ1-6,NA,NA,TRBV27,CASKGVSSYNSPLHF,TGTGCCAGCAAGGGGGTGAGCTCCTATAATTCACCCCTCCACTTT
TRBJ1-2,NA,NA,TRBV2,CASSAGGDYGYTF,TGTGCCAGCAGTGCGGGGGGAGACTATGGCTACACCTTC
TRBJ2-7,once,NA,TRBV30,CAWSVRGWEQYF,TGTGCCTGGAGTGTTCGGGGATGGGAGCAGTACTTC
TRBJ2-5,NA,NA,TRBV7-2,CASSFHQRGETQYF,TGTGCCAGCAGCTTTCACCAGCGAGGCGAGACCCAGTACTTC
TRBJ2-3,NA,NA,TRBV14,CASSQAGVRTDTQYF,TGTGCCAGCAGCCAAGCGGGGGTCCGCACAGATACGCAGTATTTT
TRBJ2-1,NA,TRBD2,TRBV2,CASRVGGSSYNEQFF,TGTGCCAGCAGGGTGGGCGGGAGCTCCTACAATGAGCAGTTCTTC
TRBJ1-1,NA,NA,TRBV5-4,CASINPLNTEAFF,TGTGCCAGCATCAATCCCCTGAACACTGAAGCTTTCTTT
TRBJ1-2,NA,NA,TRBV7-2,CASRPGGGNYGYTF,TGTGCCAGCAGGCCCGGGGGAGGGAACTATGGCTACACCTTC
TRBJ2-7,NA,NA,TRBV28,CASSLAGTSYEQYF,TGTGCCAGCAGTTTAGCGGGGACCTCCTACGAGCAGTACTTC
TRBJ1-1,NA,NA,TRBV2,CASSFWEVGAFF,TGTGCCAGCAGTTTTTGGGAGGTGGGTGCTTTCTTT
TRBJ2-4,NA,TRBD1,TRBV5-1,CASSIGQGDIQYF,TGCGCCAGCAGTATAGGACAGGGGGACATTCAGTACTTC
TRBJ2-5,NA,NA,TRBV27,CASSLSSNQETQYF,TGTGCCAGCAGTTTATCATCCAATCAAGAGACCCAGTACTTC
TRBJ1-2,NA,NA,TRBV18,CASSQSSDDGYTF,TGTGCCAGCTCACAGTCGAGCGACGACGGCTACACCTTC
TRBJ1-1,few,NA,TRBV4-3,CASSQRIVGGTEAFF,TGCGCCAGCAGCCAAAGAATTGTCGGGGGCACTGAAGCTTTCTTT
TRBJ2-2,few,NA,TRBV4-1,CASSQEYGELFF,TGCGCCAGCAGCCAAGAATACGGGGAGCTGTTTTTT
TRBJ2-5,NA,NA,TRBV7-9,CASSLSGSQETQYF,TGTGCCAGCAGCTTATCAGGCAGCCAAGAGACCCAGTACTTC
TRBJ2-7,NA,TRBD2,TRBV10-3,CAISASGSFYEQYF,TGTGCCATCAGTGCTAGCGGGAGCTTCTACGAGCAGTACTTC
TRBJ2-2,NA,NA,TRBV11-3,CASSFMFANTGELFF,TGTGCCAGCAGCTTTATGTTCGCGAACACCGGGGAGCTGTTTTTT
TRBJ1-5,NA,TRBD1,TRBV6-5,CASSSDRPDQPQHF,TGTGCCAGCAGTTCGGACAGGCCAGATCAGCCCCAGCATTTT
TRBJ2-1,NA,NA,TRBV6-5,CASKGRDSTYNEQFF,TGTGCCAGCAAGGGACGGGACTCTACATACAATGAGCAGTTCTTC
TRBJ1-1,few,NA,TRBV10-3,CAISGQGTEAFF,TGTGCCATCAGCGGCCAGGGTACTGAAGCTTTCTTT
TRBJ1-4,NA,TRBD1,TRBV6-5,CASSSLDRASEKLFF,TGTGCCAGCAGTTCCCTAGACAGGGCCTCTGAAAAACTGTTTTTT
TRBJ1-4,NA,NA,TRBV11-3,CASSQLLEKLFF,TGTGCCAGCAGCCAACTTCTCGAAAAACTGTTTTTT
TRBJ2-5,NA,NA,TRBV5-1,CASSLSGDGETQYF,TGCGCCAGCAGCTTGTCAGGGGATGGCGAGACCCAGTACTTC
TRBJ2-3,NA,TRBD1,TRBV19,CASTADRGTDTQYF,TGTGCCAGTACGGCGGACAGGGGAACAGATACGCAGTATTTT
TRBJ2-7,NA,TRBD2,TRBV6-5,CASTKAGVGSRQYF,TGTGCCAGCACCAAAGCGGGAGTTGGATCAAGGCAGTACTTC
TRBJ1-1,NA,NA,TRBV4-3,CASSQDRGTPTEAFF,TGCGCCAGCAGCCAAGATCGGGGGACCCCCACTGAAGCTTTCTTT
TRBJ1-5,NA,NA,TRBV2,CASSAWVASNQPQHF,TGTGCCAGCAGTGCGTGGGTAGCGAGCAATCAGCCCCAGCATTTT
TRBJ2-2,NA,TRBD2,TRBV4-2,CASSQGTSGSVGELFF,TGTGCCAGCAGCCAGGGGACTAGCGGGAGCGTCGGGGAGCTGTTTTTT
TRBJ2-7,NA,NA,TRBV5-1,CASSLGQNYEQYF,TGCGCCAGCAGCTTGGGGCAGAACTACGAGCAGTACTTC
TRBJ2-7,few,NA,TRBV11-3,CASSSTGSSGEQYF,TGTGCCAGCAGCTCTACAGGCTCGTCAGGGGAGCAGTACTTC
TRBJ2-7,medium-sized,TRBD2,TRBV11-2,CASSSAWVTSGRVTHEQYF,TGTGCCAGCAGCTCTGCTTGGGTGACTAGCGGGAGAGTTACCCACGAGCAGTACTTC
TRBJ1-2,NA,NA,TRBV5-1,CASSLDMYGYTF,TGCGCCAGCAGCTTGGACATGTATGGCTACACCTTC
TRBJ2-5,NA,TRBD2,TRBV6-4,CASVSGDLYQETQYF,TGTGCCAGCGTAAGCGGGGACTTGTACCAAGAGACCCAGTACTTC
TRBJ2-7,many,TRBD1,TRBV7-2,CASSPRTGAYEQYF,TGTGCCAGCAGCCCTCGGACAGGGGCCTACGAGCAGTACTTC
TRBJ2-3,NA,TRBD2,TRBV5-4,CASFRTSGSLTDTQYF,TGTGCCAGCTTTCGGACTAGCGGGAGTTTAACAGATACGCAGTATTTT